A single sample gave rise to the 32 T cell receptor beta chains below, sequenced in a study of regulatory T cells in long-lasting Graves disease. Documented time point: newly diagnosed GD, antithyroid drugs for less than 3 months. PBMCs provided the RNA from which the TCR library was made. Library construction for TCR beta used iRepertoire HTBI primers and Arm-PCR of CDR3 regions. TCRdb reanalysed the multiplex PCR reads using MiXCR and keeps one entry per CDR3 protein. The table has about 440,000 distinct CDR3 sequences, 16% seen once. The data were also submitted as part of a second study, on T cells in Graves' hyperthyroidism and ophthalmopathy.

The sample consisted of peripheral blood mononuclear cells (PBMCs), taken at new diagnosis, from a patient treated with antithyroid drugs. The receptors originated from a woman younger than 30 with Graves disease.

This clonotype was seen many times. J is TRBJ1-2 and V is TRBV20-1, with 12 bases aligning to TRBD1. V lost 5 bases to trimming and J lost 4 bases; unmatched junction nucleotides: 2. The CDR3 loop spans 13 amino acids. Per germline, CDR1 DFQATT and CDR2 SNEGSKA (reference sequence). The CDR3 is CSAGTGGPYGYTF. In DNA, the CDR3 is TGCAGTGCTGGGACAGGGGGCCCCTATGGCTACACCTTC.

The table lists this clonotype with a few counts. CDR3 nucleotides: TGCAGTTCAAACCGGCGGGAGAAGAACAATGAGCAGTTCTTC. It yields the protein CSSNRREKNNEQFF. The V and J genes are TRBV20-1 and TRBJ2-1, with 7 bases matching TRBD2. The CDR3 is 14 residues long. In germline, CDR1 is DFQATT, CDR2 SNEGSKA (reference sequence). V dropped 8 bases and J dropped 5; count of bases not matched to a gene: 12.

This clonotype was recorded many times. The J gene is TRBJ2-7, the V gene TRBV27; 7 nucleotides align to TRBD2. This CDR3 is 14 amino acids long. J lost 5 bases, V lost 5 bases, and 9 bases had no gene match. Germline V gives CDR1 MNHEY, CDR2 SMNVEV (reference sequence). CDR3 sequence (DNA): TGTGCCAGCAGTCCTCGACTAGCCCCCCACGAGCAGTACTTC. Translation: CASSPRLAPHEQYF.

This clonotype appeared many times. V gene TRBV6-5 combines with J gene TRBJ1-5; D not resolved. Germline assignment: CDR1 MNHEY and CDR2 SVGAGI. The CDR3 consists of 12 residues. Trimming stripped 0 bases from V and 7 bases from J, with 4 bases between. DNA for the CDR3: TGTGCCAGCAGTTACTCGACACAGCCCCAGCATTTT. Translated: CASSYSTQPQHF.

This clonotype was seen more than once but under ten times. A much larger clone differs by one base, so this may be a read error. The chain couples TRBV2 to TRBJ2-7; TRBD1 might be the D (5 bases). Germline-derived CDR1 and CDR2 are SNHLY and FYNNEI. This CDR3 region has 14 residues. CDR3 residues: CASSEVGRYYERYF. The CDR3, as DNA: TGTGCCAGCAGTGAAGTGGGGCGATACTACGAGCGGTACTTC.

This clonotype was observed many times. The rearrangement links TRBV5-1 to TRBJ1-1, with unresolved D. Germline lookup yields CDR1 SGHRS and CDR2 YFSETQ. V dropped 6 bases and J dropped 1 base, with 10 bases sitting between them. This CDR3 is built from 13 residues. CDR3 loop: CASIDPQNTEAFF. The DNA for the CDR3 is TGCGCCAGCATAGACCCCCAGAACACTGAAGCTTTCTTT.

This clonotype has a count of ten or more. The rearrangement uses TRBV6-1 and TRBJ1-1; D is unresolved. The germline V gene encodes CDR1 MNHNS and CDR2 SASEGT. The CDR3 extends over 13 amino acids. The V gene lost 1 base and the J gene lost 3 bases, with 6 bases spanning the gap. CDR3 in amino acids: CASSEGRDTEAFF. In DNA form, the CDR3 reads TGTGCCAGCAGTGAAGGGAGGGACACTGAAGCTTTCTTT.

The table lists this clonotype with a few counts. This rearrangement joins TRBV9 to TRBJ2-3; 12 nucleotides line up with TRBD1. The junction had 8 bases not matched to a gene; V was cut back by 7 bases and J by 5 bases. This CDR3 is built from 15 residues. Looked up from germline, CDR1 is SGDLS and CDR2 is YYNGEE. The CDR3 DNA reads TGTGCCAGCGATTCGGGACAGGGGGCAAGAGATACGCAGTATTTT. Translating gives CASDSGQGARDTQYF.

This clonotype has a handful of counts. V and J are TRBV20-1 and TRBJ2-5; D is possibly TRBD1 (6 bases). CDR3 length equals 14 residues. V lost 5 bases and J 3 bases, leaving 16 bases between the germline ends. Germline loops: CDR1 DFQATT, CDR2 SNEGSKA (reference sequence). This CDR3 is CSAYKTGQKETQYF. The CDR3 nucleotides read TGCAGTGCTTATAAAACGGGACAAAAAGAGACCCAGTACTTC.

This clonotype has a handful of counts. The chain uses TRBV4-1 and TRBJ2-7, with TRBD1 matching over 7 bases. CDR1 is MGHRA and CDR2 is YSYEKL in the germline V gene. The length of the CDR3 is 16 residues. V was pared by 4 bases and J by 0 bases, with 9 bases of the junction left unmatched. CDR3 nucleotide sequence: TGCGCCAGCAGCCCCAGTGGGGACAGCAGCTCCTACGAGCAGTACTTC. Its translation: CASSPSGDSSSYEQYF.

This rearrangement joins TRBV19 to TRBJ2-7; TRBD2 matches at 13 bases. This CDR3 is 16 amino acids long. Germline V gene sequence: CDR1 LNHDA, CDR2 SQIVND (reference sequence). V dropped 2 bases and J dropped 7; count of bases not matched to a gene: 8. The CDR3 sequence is CASSISGLAGAEEQYF. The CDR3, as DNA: TGTGCCAGTAGTATATCCGGACTAGCGGGAGCTGAGGAGCAGTACTTC. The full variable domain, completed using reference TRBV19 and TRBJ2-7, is DGGITQSPKYLFRKEGQNVTLSCEQNLNHDAMYWYRQDPGQGLRLIYYSQIVNDFQKGDIAEGYSVSREKKESFPLTVTSAQKNPTAFYLCASSISGLAGAEEQYFGPGTRLTVT.

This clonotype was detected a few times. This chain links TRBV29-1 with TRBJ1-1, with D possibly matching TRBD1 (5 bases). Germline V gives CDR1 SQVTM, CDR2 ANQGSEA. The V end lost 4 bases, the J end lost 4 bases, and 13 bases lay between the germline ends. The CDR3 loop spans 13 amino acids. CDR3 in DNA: TGCAGCGTTGGCTTGGGGCGAGCCACTGAAGCTTTCTTT. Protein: CSVGLGRATEAFF.

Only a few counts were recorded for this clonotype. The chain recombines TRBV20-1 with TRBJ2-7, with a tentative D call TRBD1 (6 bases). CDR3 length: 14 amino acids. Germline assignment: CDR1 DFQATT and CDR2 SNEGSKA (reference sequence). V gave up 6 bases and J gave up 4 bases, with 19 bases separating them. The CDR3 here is CSALRQERLYEQYF. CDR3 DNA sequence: TGCAGTGCGTTACGACAGGAAAGACTTTACGAGCAGTACTTC.

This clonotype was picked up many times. DNA of the CDR3: TGTGCCAGCAGCCAGCGCCCCGGGACTAGCGGGAGGTACAGCTCCTACAATGAGCAGTTCTTC. Translating it yields CASSQRPGTSGRYSSYNEQFF. The chain has TRBV4-2 and TRBJ2-1, with 15 bases aligning to TRBD2. Germline V CDR1 and CDR2: LGHNA, YNFKEQ. With 3 bases clipped from V and 0 bases from J, the junction kept 12 bases outside the gene matches. This CDR3 region has 21 residues.

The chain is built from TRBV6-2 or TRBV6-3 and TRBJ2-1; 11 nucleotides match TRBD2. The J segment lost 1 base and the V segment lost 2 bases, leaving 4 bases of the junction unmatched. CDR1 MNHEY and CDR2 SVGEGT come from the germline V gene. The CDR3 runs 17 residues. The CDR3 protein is CASSYQRLAGSYNEQFF. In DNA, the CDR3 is TGTGCCAGCAGTTACCAGAGACTAGCGGGATCCTACAATGAGCAGTTCTTC.

The CDR3 bases are TGTGCCAGCAGACCATCCGCTAACTATGGCTACACCTTC. Protein product: CASRPSANYGYTF. The chain combines TRBV6-1 with TRBJ1-2, with D uncertain. Germline-derived CDR1 and CDR2 are MNHNS and SASEGT. Trimming left V 6 bases short and J 0 bases short, with 8 bases between. This CDR3 has 13 amino acids.

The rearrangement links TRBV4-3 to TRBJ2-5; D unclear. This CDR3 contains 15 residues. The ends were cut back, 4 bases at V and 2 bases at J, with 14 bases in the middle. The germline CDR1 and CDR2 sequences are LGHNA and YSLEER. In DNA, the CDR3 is TGCGCCAGCAGCCGAGCTACTGGAACACAAGAGACCCAGTACTTC. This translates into CASSRATGTQETQYF.

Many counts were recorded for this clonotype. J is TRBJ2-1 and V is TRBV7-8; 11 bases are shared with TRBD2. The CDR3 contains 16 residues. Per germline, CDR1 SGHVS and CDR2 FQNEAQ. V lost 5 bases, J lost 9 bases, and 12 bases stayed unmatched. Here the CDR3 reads CASSPHPDSGRGEQFF. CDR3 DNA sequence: TGTGCCAGCAGCCCCCATCCTGATAGCGGGAGGGGTGAGCAGTTCTTC.

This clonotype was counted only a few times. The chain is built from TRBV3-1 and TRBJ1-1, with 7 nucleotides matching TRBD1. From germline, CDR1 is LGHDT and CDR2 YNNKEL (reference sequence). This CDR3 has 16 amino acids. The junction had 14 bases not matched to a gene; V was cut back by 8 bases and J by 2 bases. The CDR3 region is CASLQRGAGGNTEAFF. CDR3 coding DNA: TGTGCCAGCCTCCAAAGAGGGGCAGGGGGAAACACTGAAGCTTTCTTT.

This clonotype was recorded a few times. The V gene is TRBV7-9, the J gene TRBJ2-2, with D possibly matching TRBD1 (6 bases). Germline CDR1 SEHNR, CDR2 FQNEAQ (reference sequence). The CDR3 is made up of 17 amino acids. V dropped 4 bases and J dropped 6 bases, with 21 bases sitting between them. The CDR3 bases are TGTGCCAGCAGCTCCCAGGGGATCGCCAGTTTTGCCGGGGAGCTGTTTTTT. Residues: CASSSQGIASFAGELFF.

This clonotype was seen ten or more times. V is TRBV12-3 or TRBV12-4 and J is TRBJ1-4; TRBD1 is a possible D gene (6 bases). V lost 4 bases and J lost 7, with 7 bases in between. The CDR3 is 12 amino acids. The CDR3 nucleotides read TGTGCCAGCAGTTGGGGGCGTGAAAAACTGTTTTTT. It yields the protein CASSWGREKLFF.

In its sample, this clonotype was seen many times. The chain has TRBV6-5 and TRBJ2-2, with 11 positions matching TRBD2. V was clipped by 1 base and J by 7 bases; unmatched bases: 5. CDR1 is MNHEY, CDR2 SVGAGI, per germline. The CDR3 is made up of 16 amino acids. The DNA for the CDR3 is TGTGCCAGCAGTTACTTTAGCGGGAGGGCCATCGGGGAGCTGTTTTTT. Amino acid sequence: CASSYFSGRAIGELFF.

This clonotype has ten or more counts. CDR3 region: CASSLALAGDLAEQFF. The CDR3 nucleotides read TGTGCCAGCAGCTTAGCGTTGGCGGGAGATCTGGCTGAGCAGTTCTTC. The J gene is TRBJ2-1, the V gene TRBV7-9; 7 nucleotides align to TRBD2. Germline V gene sequence: CDR1 SEHNR, CDR2 FQNEAQ (reference sequence). Trimming at V came to 0 bases and at J to 9 bases, leaving 11 bases not matched to a gene. The CDR3 totals 16 residues.

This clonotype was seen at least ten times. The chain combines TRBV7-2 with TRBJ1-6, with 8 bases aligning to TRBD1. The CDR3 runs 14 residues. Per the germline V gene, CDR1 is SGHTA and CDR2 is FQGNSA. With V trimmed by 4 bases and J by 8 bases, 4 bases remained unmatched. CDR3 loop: CASSSTTGDSPLHF. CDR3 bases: TGTGCCAGCAGCTCCACGACAGGGGATTCACCCCTCCACTTT.

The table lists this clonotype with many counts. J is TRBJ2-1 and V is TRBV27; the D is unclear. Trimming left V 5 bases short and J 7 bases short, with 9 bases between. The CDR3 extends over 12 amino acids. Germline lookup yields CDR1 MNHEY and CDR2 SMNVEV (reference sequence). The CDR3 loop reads CASSPRLNEQFF. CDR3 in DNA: TGTGCCAGCAGTCCCCGGTTGAATGAGCAGTTCTTC.

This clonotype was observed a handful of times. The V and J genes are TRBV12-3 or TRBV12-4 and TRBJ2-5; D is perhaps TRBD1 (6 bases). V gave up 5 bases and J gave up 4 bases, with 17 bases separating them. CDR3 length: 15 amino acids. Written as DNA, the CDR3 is TGTGCCAGCAGTCCCTCTAGGGGGTTTTCAGAGACCCAGTACTTC. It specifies CASSPSRGFSETQYF.

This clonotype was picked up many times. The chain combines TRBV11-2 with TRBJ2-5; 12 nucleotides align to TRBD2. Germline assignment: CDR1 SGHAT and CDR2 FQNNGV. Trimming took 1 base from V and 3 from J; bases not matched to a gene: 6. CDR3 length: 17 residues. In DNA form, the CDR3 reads TGTGCCAGCAGCTTAGGGGCTAGCGGGAGGGCCAAAGAGACCCAGTACTTC. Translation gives CASSLGASGRAKETQYF.

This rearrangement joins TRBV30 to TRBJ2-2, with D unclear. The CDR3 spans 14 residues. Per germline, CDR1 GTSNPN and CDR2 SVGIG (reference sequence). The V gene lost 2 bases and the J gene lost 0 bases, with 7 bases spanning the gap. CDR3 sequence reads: CAWSTGSNTGELFF. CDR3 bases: TGTGCCTGGAGTACGGGTTCGAACACCGGGGAGCTGTTTTTT.

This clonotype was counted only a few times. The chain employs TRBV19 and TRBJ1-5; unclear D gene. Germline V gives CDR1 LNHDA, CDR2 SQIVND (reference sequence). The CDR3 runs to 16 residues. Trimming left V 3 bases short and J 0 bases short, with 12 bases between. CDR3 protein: CASSIRPEYSNQPQHF. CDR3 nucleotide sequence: TGTGCCAGTAGTATCCGGCCAGAATATAGCAATCAGCCCCAGCATTTT.

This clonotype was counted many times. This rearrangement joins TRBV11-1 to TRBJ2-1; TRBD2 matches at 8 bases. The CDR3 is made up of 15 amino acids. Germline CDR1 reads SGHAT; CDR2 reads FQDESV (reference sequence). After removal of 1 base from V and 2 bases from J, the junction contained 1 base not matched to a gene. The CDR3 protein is CASSLGTSTYNEQFF. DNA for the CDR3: TGTGCCAGCAGCTTAGGGACTAGCACCTACAATGAGCAGTTCTTC.

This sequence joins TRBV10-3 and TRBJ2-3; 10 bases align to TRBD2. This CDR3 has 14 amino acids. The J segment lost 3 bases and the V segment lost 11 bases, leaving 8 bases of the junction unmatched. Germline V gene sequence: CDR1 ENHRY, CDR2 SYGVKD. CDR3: CAATSGKYTDTQYF. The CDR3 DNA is TGTGCCGCAACTAGCGGGAAGTATACAGATACGCAGTATTTT.

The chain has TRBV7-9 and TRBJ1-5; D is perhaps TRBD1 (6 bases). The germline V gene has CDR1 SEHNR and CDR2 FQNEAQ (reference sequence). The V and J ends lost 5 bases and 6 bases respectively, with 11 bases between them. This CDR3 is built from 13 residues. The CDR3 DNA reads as TGTGCCAGCAGCAAGGGGGATTCTCAGCCCCAGCATTTT. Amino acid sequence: CASSKGDSQPQHF.